The clone carrying this TCR beta chain was seen a few times. Its specificity is unknown. Isolated RNA was reverse transcribed into cDNA used as the sequencing template. Assay: immunoSEQ multiplex PCR; the TCRdb copy retains only in-frame clones and omits some. Of about 150,000 clones detected, roughly 58% appear once; the ten largest clones hold 36%. These data belong to a study of CD8+ T cells in alopecia areata. Germline loops: CDR1 MDHEN, CDR2 SYDVKM. Deletions cut 2 bases from V and 6 bases from J, with 16 bases between. The CDR3 totals 15 residues. Study-level results: Whereas mice showed it more clearly, TCR sharing across patients was murkier, possibly because of HLA. Sequenced scalp T cells also include alphabeta T cells resident in normal skin. More clonal than normal scalp was lesional scalp, particularly alopecia totalis/universalis.

This clonotype was sampled from a human donor in good health. What was sequenced was CD8+ T cells sorted from blood. This chain uses TRBV28 with TRBJ1-1, with D possibly matching TRBD1 (6 bases). This CDR3 is CASSLGVQGPPEAFF. In DNA form, the CDR3 reads TGTGCCAGCAGTTTAGGTGTACAGGGACCCCCTGAAGCTTTCTTT.